The T cell receptor beta chain described here comes from a study of TIL therapy for anti-PD-1-resistant metastatic lung cancer. Study observations and caveats: Many TIL product clones were absent from baseline tumor, suggesting clonal contraction. Compared with baseline intratumoral T cells, expanded TIL cultures were more clonal and less diverse (roughly 6% vs 31%).

CDR3 size: 13 residues. Trimming took off 3 bases at V and 6 bases at J, with 10 bases between the two ends. Germline V gives CDR1 SEHNR, CDR2 FQNEAQ (reference sequence). Sequencing used immunoSEQ v3. Libraries were sequenced to around 2 million read pairs (survey) or about 5-6 million (deep). Sequencing was performed with immunoSEQ multiplex PCR; in TCRdb, only in-frame clones are kept and a portion is missing. This sample has about 50,000 clones, with about three quarters found just once. Regarding time point: pre-treatment sample, taken before nivolumab and TIL therapy. The tumor samples were excised metastases, mostly pleural nodules or supraclavicular lymph nodes. With respect to this clone: Its antigen is unknown.

Sequences were derived from tumor tissue, sampled at baseline. The J gene is TRBJ2-3, the V gene TRBV7-9; D possibly corresponds to TRBD2 (5 bases). This TCR was sampled from a person aged 25 to 80 with non-small cell lung cancer. The CDR3 spells CASSLSSVDTQYF. The DNA of the CDR3 is TGTGCCAGCAGCTTGAGTAGCGTTGATACGCAGTATTTT. The whole variable domain, remainder taken from reference TRBV7-9 and TRBJ2-3, is DTGVSQNPRHKITKRGQNVTFRCDPISEHNRLYWYRQTLGQGPEFLTYFQNEAQLEKSRLLSDRFSAERPKGSFSTLEIQRTEQGDSAMYLCASSLSSVDTQYFGPGTRLTVL.